Each of the 9 T cell receptor beta chains below was sequenced from the same sample in a study of cytomegalovirus exposure and HLA in healthy donors. PCR primers comprised 60 Vbeta and 13 Jbeta primers. The method was immunoSEQ multiplex PCR; TCRdb's version includes in-frame clones alone and lacks a portion of them. Among 150,000 to 200,000 clones listed, roughly four fifths were seen once. The sequenced sample consisted of PBMCs. The origin of the receptors is a girl between 10 and 17 years old in good health and CMV-seropositive.

The chain recombines TRBV10-1 with TRBJ2-2, with D maybe TRBD1 (8 bases). From germline, CDR1 is WNHNN and CDR2 SYGVQD (reference sequence). This CDR3 is 17 amino acids long. With 6 bases removed from V and 4 bases from J, the gap between germline ends came to 21 bases. CDR3 region: CASSPRGGQASTGELFF. The CDR3 bases are TGCGCCAGCAGCCCGAGGGGGGGACAGGCTTCCACCGGGGAGCTGTTTTTT.

The V and J genes are TRBV2 and TRBJ1-1; D unresolved. The CDR3 extends over 13 amino acids. In germline, CDR1 is SNHLY, CDR2 FYNNEI. V lost 2 bases to trimming and J lost 7 bases, with 11 bases between them. DNA of the CDR3: TGTGCCAGCAGTGAAAGTCGATCCGGTGAAGCTTTCTTT. It translates to CASSESRSGEAFF.

This chain uses TRBV9 with TRBJ1-1; D possibly corresponds to TRBD1 (6 bases). The CDR3 consists of 14 residues. V gave up 0 bases and J gave up 3 bases, with 9 bases separating them. Germline-derived CDR1 and CDR2 are SGDLS and YYNGEE. CDR3 region: CASSVDRAYTEAFF. The CDR3 DNA reads TGTGCCAGCAGCGTAGACAGGGCCTACACTGAAGCTTTCTTT.

The rearrangement uses TRBV4-2 and TRBJ2-5, with 16 bases aligning to TRBD2. The trim removed 6 bases at V and 4 bases at J, leaving 5 bases unmatched. The CDR3 is made up of 16 amino acids. The germline V gene has CDR1 LGHNA and CDR2 YNFKEQ. CDR3 region: CASSPGLAGGPETQYF. For the CDR3, the DNA is TGTGCCAGCAGTCCGGGACTAGCGGGGGGGCCAGAGACCCAGTACTTC.

The chain joins TRBV6-1 to TRBJ1-2; 7 nucleotides line up with TRBD1. The CDR3 consists of 15 residues. The germline V gene has CDR1 MNHNS and CDR2 SASEGT. The trim removed 2 bases at V and 7 bases at J, leaving 10 bases unmatched. CDR3 residues: CASSEWVDRAIGYTF. CDR3 DNA sequence: TGTGCCAGCAGTGAATGGGTTGACAGGGCGATTGGCTACACCTTC.

The CDR3 sequence is CASSGRTGAWTHEQFF. CDR3 bases: TGTGCCAGTAGTGGACGGACAGGTGCTTGGACGCATGAGCAGTTCTTC. The chain combines TRBV19 with TRBJ2-1, with 7 nucleotides matching TRBD1. Unmatched junction bases numbered 15, after V lost 5 bases and J lost 8 bases. The CDR3 has 16 amino acids. Germline lookup yields CDR1 LNHDA and CDR2 SQIVND (reference sequence).

The chain is built from TRBV29-1 and TRBJ1-2, with 8 bases fitting TRBD1. The CDR3 runs to 14 residues. The ends lost 4 bases at V and 4 bases at J; junction bases unmatched: 8. Germline V gene data show CDR1 as SQVTM and CDR2 as ANQGSEA. The CDR3 DNA follows: TGCAGCGTTGTTTCCAGGGGGCTAGGCTATGGCTACACCTTC. Residues: CSVVSRGLGYGYTF. Variable domain in full (rest from reference TRBV29-1 and TRBJ1-2): SAVISQKPSRDICQRGTSLTIQCQVDSQVTMMFWYRQQPGQSLTLIATANQGSEATYESGFVIDKFPISRPNLTFSTLTVSNMSPEDSSIYLCSVVSRGLGYGYTFGSGTRLTVV.

Notes on this clone: In the same sample, other DNA sequences code for this CDR3. This chain connects TRBV6-1 to TRBJ1-5; D is perhaps TRBD1 (5 bases). Between the trimmed V and J ends, which lost 6 bases and 5 bases, there was a span of 14 bases. The length of the CDR3 is 14 residues. Germline CDR1 MNHNS, CDR2 SASEGT. The CDR3 DNA follows: TGTGCCAGCAGCGACGGACAAGGATATCAGCCCCAGCATTTT. It specifies CASSDGQGYQPQHF.

This chain links TRBV29-1 with TRBJ1-2, with 7 positions matching TRBD1. CDR1 and CDR2 (germline): SQVTM, ANQGSEA. V trimming: 3 bases; J trimming: 6 bases; junction bases outside the gene matches: 7. This CDR3 has 13 amino acids. In DNA, the CDR3 is TGCAGCGTTGAGTTGTTAGGGGGCAATGGCTACACCTTC. Protein product: CSVELLGGNGYTF. The entire variable domain, with the rest obtained from reference TRBV29-1 and TRBJ1-2, is as follows: SAVISQKPSRDICQRGTSLTIQCQVDSQVTMMFWYRQQPGQSLTLIATANQGSEATYESGFVIDKFPISRPNLTFSTLTVSNMSPEDSSIYLCSVELLGGNGYTFGSGTRLTVV.